A selection of T cell receptor beta chains follows, all from one sample in a study of blood T cell repertoires in COVID-19. Only in-frame clones appear in the TCRdb table, and some are missing; sequencing was by immunoSEQ multiplex PCR. Of roughly 340,000 clones listed, 80% to 90% are singletons. Sequenced material: peripheral blood. The receptors shown here come from a woman under 40 with COVID-19, enrolled during active disease. Both conserved end residues are part of each CDR3. Fields, in order: V gene, D gene, J gene, clone size, CDR3 DNA, CDR3 protein. The D gene is left open where the match is weak. The size entry is marked missing in some rows and otherwise reads once, few, many or a size class.

TRBV5-4	-	TRBJ2-3	-	TGTGCCAGCAGCCGGACAGAGAGCACAGATACGCAGTATTTT	CASSRTESTDTQYF
TRBV28	TRBD1	TRBJ1-5	-	TGTGCCAGCAGTTTATTGGGGGGGACAGGAGGCTATAGCAATCAGCCCCAGCATTTT	CASSLLGGTGGYSNQPQHF
TRBV7-2	TRBD1	TRBJ1-6	-	TGTGCCAGCAGCTTAACAACAGGGGGCGGATCACCCCTCCACTTT	CASSLTTGGGSPLHF
TRBV5-1	TRBD1	TRBJ1-3	-	TGCGCCAGCAGGGGAGGGACAGGCGCCCTCTCTGGAAACACCATATATTTT	CASRGGTGALSGNTIYF
TRBV18	-	TRBJ2-1	-	TGTGCCAGCTCACCAGGGGGCGGGGGCATAAGCTCCTACAATGAGCAGTTCTTC	CASSPGGGGISSYNEQFF
TRBV12-5	TRBD1	TRBJ1-2	-	TGTGCTAGTGGTCCCTCGACAGGGGGCCTTGGCTACACCTTC	CASGPSTGGLGYTF
TRBV7-2	-	TRBJ2-1	-	TGTGCCAGCAGCTTAGCGGCCCGGGGAGGAGCCTACAATGAGCAGTTCTTC	CASSLAARGGAYNEQFF
TRBV5-1	TRBD1	TRBJ1-2	-	TGCGCCAGCAGCTTGGCCAGCGGACAGGGGACCTATGGCTACACCTTC	CASSLASGQGTYGYTF
TRBV5-1	-	TRBJ1-1	-	TGCGCCAGCAGCTTGGATCTAGGCGGGAACACTGAAGCTTTCTTT	CASSLDLGGNTEAFF
TRBV27	-	TRBJ1-4	few	TGTGCCAGCAGTTTACTACTAGGGGAAAAACTGTTTTTT	CASSLLLGEKLFF
TRBV11-3	-	TRBJ2-5	-	TGTGCCAGCAGCGTAGGACCCGGAGAATCCTCTCAAGAGACCCAGTACTTC	CASSVGPGESSQETQYF
TRBV7-2	TRBD2	TRBJ2-7	-	TGTGCCAGCCTTCTAGCGGGGGGGTCTTCGTACGAGCAGTACTTC	CASLLAGGSSYEQYF
TRBV7-9	TRBD1	TRBJ2-4	-	TGTGCCAGCAGCCTAGGACAGGAGGACATTCAGTACTTC	CASSLGQEDIQYF
TRBV27	TRBD1	TRBJ1-1	once	TGTGCCAGCAGTTTAGGGACAGTGAACACTGAAGCTTTCTTT	CASSLGTVNTEAFF
TRBV27	-	TRBJ2-7	-	TGTGCCACTTCTGACAGGGAGGACTACGAGCAGTACTTC	CATSDREDYEQYF
TRBV11-1	TRBD2	TRBJ2-5	-	TGTGCCAGCAGCAGTACCAAGCGGGGGGCCCCAGAGACCCAGTACTTC	CASSSTKRGAPETQYF
TRBV9	TRBD2	TRBJ2-3	-	TGTGCCAGCAGCGTAGAGGGCGGGGGGAGCACAGATACGCAGTATTTT	CASSVEGGGSTDTQYF
TRBV14	-	TRBJ1-2	once	TGTGCCAGCAGCCCCCGGACCGGGACTATCCCTGGCTACACCTTC	CASSPRTGTIPGYTF
TRBV24-1	-	TRBJ2-3	-	TGTGCCACCAGTCGGGTCACTGGGACAGATACGCAGTATTTT	CATSRVTGTDTQYF
TRBV4-1	-	TRBJ2-3	-	TGCGCCAGCAGCCAACCGCTAGCGGATACGCAGTATTTT	CASSQPLADTQYF
TRBV9	TRBD1	TRBJ1-1	-	TGTGCCAGCAGCCGTGCCGGGACAGGGAACACTGAAGCTTTCTTT	CASSRAGTGNTEAFF
TRBV10-1	-	TRBJ2-7	few	TGCGCCAGCAGTGACAGGGGTTACGAGCAGTACTTC	CASSDRGYEQYF
TRBV2	-	TRBJ2-7	-	TGTGCCAGCACCTCGGTGGCGCGGGGAAATTACGAGCAGTACTTC	CASTSVARGNYEQYF
TRBV19	-	TRBJ2-1	-	TGTGCCAGTAGTATCTCTAATTACAATGAGCAGTTCTTC	CASSISNYNEQFF
TRBV2	TRBD2	TRBJ2-2	-	TGTGCCAGCAGTACGCCGGGACTAGCGGATCCTCCCGGGGAGCTGTTTTTT	CASSTPGLADPPGELFF
TRBV7-2	TRBD1	TRBJ2-7	-	TGTGCCAGCAGTCGAGGGACAGCACCTTACGAGCAGTACTTC	CASSRGTAPYEQYF
TRBV6-6	-	TRBJ1-2	-	TGTGCCAGCAGTCGGAGGGACTTCTCAAATGGCTACACCTTC	CASSRRDFSNGYTF
TRBV28	-	TRBJ1-1	-	TGTGCCAGCAGTCAAACAGGGATCACTGAAGCTTTCTTT	CASSQTGITEAFF
TRBV23-1	TRBD1	TRBJ1-4	-	TGCGCAACCAGACAGGGGATTAATGAAAAACTGTTTTTT	CATRQGINEKLFF
TRBV18	TRBD2	TRBJ2-1	-	TGTGCCAGCTCCGACGCGCAGACTAGCGGGGTTCTCAGGGTCTTC	CASSDAQTSGVLRVF
TRBV27	TRBD2	TRBJ2-1	-	TGTGCCAGCAGCAGCGACGGGAGGGCCCACCTTCCCTACAATGAGCAGTTCTTC	CASSSDGRAHLPYNEQFF
TRBV6-5	-	TRBJ1-2	-	TGTGCCAGCGGGGGGACGCGGGGTGGCTACACCTTC	CASGGTRGGYTF
TRBV6-5	-	TRBJ1-3	-	TGTGCCAGCAGTTACGGGGCACCGGCTGGAAACACCATATATTTT	CASSYGAPAGNTIYF
TRBV2	-	TRBJ2-5	-	TGTGCCAGCCCGGACTCCATTCAAGAGACCCAGTACTTC	CASPDSIQETQYF
TRBV4-2	-	TRBJ1-5	-	TGTGCCAGCAGCCAGGTTGGGAGTGATAGCAATCAGCCCCAGCATTTT	CASSQVGSDSNQPQHF